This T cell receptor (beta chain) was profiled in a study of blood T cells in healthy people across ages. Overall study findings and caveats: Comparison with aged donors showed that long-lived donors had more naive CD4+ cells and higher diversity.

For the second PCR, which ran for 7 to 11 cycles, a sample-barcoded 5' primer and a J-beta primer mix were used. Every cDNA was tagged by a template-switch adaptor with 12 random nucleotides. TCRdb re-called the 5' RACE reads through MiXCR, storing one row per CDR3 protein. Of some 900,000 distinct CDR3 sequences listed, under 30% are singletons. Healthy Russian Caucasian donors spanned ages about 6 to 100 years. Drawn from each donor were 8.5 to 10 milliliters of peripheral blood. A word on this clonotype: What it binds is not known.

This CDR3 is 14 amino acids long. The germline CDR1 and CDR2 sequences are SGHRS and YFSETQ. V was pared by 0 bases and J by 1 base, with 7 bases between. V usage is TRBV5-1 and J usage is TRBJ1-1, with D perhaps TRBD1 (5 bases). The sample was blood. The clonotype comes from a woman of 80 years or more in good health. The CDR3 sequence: CASSLGQKNTEAFF. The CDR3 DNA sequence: TGCGCCAGCAGCTTGGGACAGAAGAACACTGAAGCTTTCTTT. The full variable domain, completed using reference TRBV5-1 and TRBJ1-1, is KAGVTQTPRYLIKTRGQQVTLSCSPISGHRSVSWYQQTPGQGLQFLFEYFSETQRNKGNFPGRFSGRQFSNSRSEMNVSTLELGDSALYLCASSLGQKNTEAFFGQGTRLTVV.